This T cell receptor beta chain derives from a study of blood T cell repertoires in COVID-19. The method was immunoSEQ multiplex PCR; TCRdb's version includes in-frame clones alone and lacks a portion of them. Here the sample spans fewer than 200,000 clones, 60% to 80% being singletons. Sequences were obtained from peripheral blood. The clonotype comes from a woman in her seventies with acute or convalescent COVID-19.

This CDR3 is CASTYLRTGSFYGYTF. In DNA form, the CDR3 reads TGTGCCAGCACCTACCTTCGGACAGGGAGCTTCTATGGCTACACCTTC. The chain couples TRBV21-1 to TRBJ1-2; the table's D call, TRBD1, was not checked against the DNA. TRBV21-1 is tagged as a pseudogene. The length of the CDR3 is 16 residues.